The rows below give T cell receptor beta chains drawn from one sample of a study of OX40 agonist ivuxolimab in advanced cancers. Profiling relied on immunoSEQ multiplex PCR, and the TCRdb table lists in-frame clones only, not all of them. Counted here are approximately 18,000 clones, 80% to 90% occurring once; the ten biggest clones make up around 20%. This specimen was CD4+ or CD8+ T cells sorted from blood, taken in a trial of the OX40 agonist ivuxolimab. These receptors originate from an adult with an advanced solid tumor such as melanoma, head and neck, liver or kidney cancer. Each CDR3 is given with its conserved first and last residue. The D gene is left open where the match is weak. Clone size, where shown, is once, few, many, or a class for clones that have expanded.

CDR3 protein,CDR3 DNA,J gene,V gene,D gene,clone size
CASSYSLGGGSNEQFF,TGTGCCAGCAGTTACTCTCTCGGGGGGGGCTCCAATGAGCAGTTCTTC,TRBJ2-1,TRBV6-6,TRBD2,-
CASSQGGVSRAYYGYTF,TGCGCCAGCAGCCAAGGAGGGGTTTCGCGGGCTTACTATGGCTACACCTTC,TRBJ1-2,TRBV4-1,-,-
CASSSGTSYVNEQFF,TGTGCCAGTAGTTCGGGAACATCATACGTCAATGAGCAGTTCTTC,TRBJ2-1,TRBV19,-,many
CASSTGLTDTQYF,TGTGCCAGCAGTACGGGACTCACAGATACGCAGTATTTT,TRBJ2-3,TRBV28,-,-
CASGGTAWNTEAFF,TGTGCCAGCGGGGGGACGGCCTGGAACACTGAAGCTTTCTTT,TRBJ1-1,TRBV28,-,-
CASSLAPGLAGGANNEQFF,TGTGCCAGCAGCTTGGCACCGGGACTAGCGGGAGGGGCGAACAATGAGCAGTTCTTC,TRBJ2-1,TRBV5-4,TRBD2,once
CASSAVDSSPYEQYF,TGTGCCAGCAGCGCCGTGGACAGTTCCCCCTACGAGCAGTACTTC,TRBJ2-7,TRBV7-9,-,-
CASSRNEWGAPAGDEKLFF,TGCGCCAGCAGCCGGAACGAGTGGGGGGCGCCCGCTGGGGATGAAAAACTGTTTTTT,TRBJ1-4,TRBV5-1,-,once
CASSPPILGANSPLHF,TGTGCCAGCTCACCACCGATTCTGGGTGCTAATTCACCCCTCCACTTT,TRBJ1-6,TRBV18,-,few
CASSVGQEYYEQYF,TGTGCCAGCAGCGTAGGACAGGAGTATTACGAGCAGTACTTC,TRBJ2-7,TRBV9,-,-
CASSTGLAGVSEQYF,TGTGCCAGTAGTACCGGACTAGCGGGAGTATCCGAGCAGTACTTC,TRBJ2-7,TRBV19,TRBD2,few
CASSIGRATNTEAFF,TGTGCCAGTAGTATTGGCAGGGCCACGAACACTGAAGCTTTCTTT,TRBJ1-1,TRBV19,-,-
CASSESEAGMTYNEQFF,TGCGCCAGCAGTGAGTCCGAGGCAGGAATGACCTACAATGAGCAGTTCTTC,TRBJ2-1,TRBV10-1,-,-
CASRAETSGGYEQYF,TGTGCCAGCAGGGCGGAGACTAGCGGGGGCTACGAGCAGTACTTC,TRBJ2-7,TRBV25-1,TRBD2,-
CASSFTKGLLQISYEQYF,TGTGCCAGCAGCTTTACTAAGGGGCTCCTTCAAATCTCCTACGAGCAGTACTTC,TRBJ2-7,TRBV7-2,-,few
CATSLTGKGIHQETQYF,TGTGCCACCTCGTTAACAGGGAAAGGAATTCACCAAGAGACCCAGTACTTC,TRBJ2-5,TRBV5-6,-,-
CASSVGTGQAREAFF,TGTGCCAGCAGCGTAGGGACAGGCCAGGCTCGAGAAGCTTTCTTT,TRBJ1-1,TRBV9,TRBD1,-
CASSTGYTEAFF,TGTGCCAGTAGTACCGGATACACTGAAGCTTTCTTT,TRBJ1-1,TRBV19,-,-
CASSVTSGHTDTQYF,TGTGCCAGCAGCGTAACTAGCGGACACACAGATACGCAGTATTTT,TRBJ2-3,TRBV9,TRBD2,-
CASSPPFSSGGKNEQFF,TGTGCCAGCAGTCCCCCTTTTTCTAGCGGGGGGAAGAATGAGCAGTTCTTC,TRBJ2-1,TRBV2,TRBD2,-
CASSLSPGWDEQYF,TGTGCCAGCAGCTTAAGTCCGGGCTGGGACGAGCAGTACTTC,TRBJ2-7,TRBV7-3,-,medium-sized
CASSYSIFSGEAFF,TGTGCCAGCAGTTACTCGATTTTTTCGGGAGAAGCTTTCTTT,TRBJ1-1,TRBV6-6,-,-